The 16 T cell receptor beta chains given below trace back to one sample, sequenced in a study of blood T cells in healthy people across ages. Next came a second PCR, run for roughly 6 to 11 cycles, which used a sample-barcoded 5' primer along with a J-beta primer mix. TCRdb called the 5' RACE reads again in MiXCR, with one record for every CDR3 protein. In the table there are 850,000 to 1,000,000 distinct CDR3 sequences, around 48% of which are singletons. Sequenced material: blood. All receptors derive from a man aged 25 to 45 in good health.

This clonotype showed up just a few times. The rearrangement joins TRBV3-1 to TRBJ1-6; no firm D call. The ends were cut back, 6 bases at V and 6 bases at J, with 15 bases in the middle. This CDR3 is built from 15 residues. Germline CDR1 LGHDT, CDR2 YNNKEL (reference sequence). The CDR3: CASSQSGRGNSPLHF. The CDR3 bases are TGTGCCAGCAGTCAGTCAGGACGAGGTAATTCACCCCTCCACTTT.

The chain recombines TRBV5-1 with TRBJ2-7, with D perhaps TRBD2 (5 bases). Trimming took 3 bases from V and 7 from J, leaving 11 bases between them. Per germline, CDR1 SGHRS and CDR2 YFSETQ. This CDR3 has 12 residues. CDR3 DNA sequence: TGCGCCAGCAGCTCCAAGCCGGGGGAGCAGTACTTC. It codes for CASSSKPGEQYF.

This sequence joins TRBV3-1 and TRBJ1-6; the D gene is possibly TRBD1 (5 bases). The CDR3 length is 15 residues. The germline CDR1 and CDR2 sequences are LGHDT and YNNKEL (reference sequence). Trimming cost V 4 bases and J 4 bases, with 11 bases left between them. The CDR3 coding sequence is TGTGCCAGCAGCCGAGTGGGGCAGTATAATTCACCCCTCCACTTT. Translation: CASSRVGQYNSPLHF.

Ten or more counts support this clonotype. The gene calls are TRBV6-1 and TRBJ2-1; TRBD2 is a possible D gene (6 bases). This CDR3 comprises 13 residues. Trimming left V 2 bases short and J 10 bases short, with 12 bases between. Germline values: CDR1 MNHNS, CDR2 SASEGT. The CDR3 reads CASSETETREQFF. CDR3 bases: TGTGCCAGCAGTGAAACCGAGACTAGGGAGCAGTTCTTC.

This chain uses TRBV24-1 with TRBJ2-3; TRBD1 aligns across 9 bases. The CDR3 loop spans 17 amino acids. Trimming cost V 1 base and J 4 bases; bases outside gene matches: 8. Germline-derived CDR1 and CDR2 are KGHDR and SFDVKD. The CDR3 sequence: CATSDFPGTGSADTQYF. DNA of the CDR3: TGTGCCACCAGTGATTTCCCCGGGACAGGGTCGGCAGATACGCAGTATTTT.

The chain is built from TRBV20-1 and TRBJ2-1, with 10 bases aligning to TRBD1. The better agreement between TRBJ2-7 and the DNA end casts doubt on the J call. The V gene's germline CDR1 is DFQATT and CDR2 SNEGSKA (reference sequence). The CDR3 sequence is 15 residues long. The CDR3 spells CSAVPGTGEYNEQYF. In DNA form, the CDR3 reads TGCAGTGCTGTTCCCGGGACAGGGGAATACAATGAGCAGTACTTC.

The J gene is TRBJ2-5, the V gene TRBV18, with D possibly called TRBD1 or TRBD2 (5 bases each). The end of the DNA fits TRBJ2-7 better, so the J call may be wrong. Germline values: CDR1 KGHSH, CDR2 LQKENI. CDR3 length: 16 residues. CDR3 in amino acids: CASSVSGRDRGYEQYF. The CDR3 DNA sequence: TGTGCCAGCTCAGTCTCGGGACGGGATCGGGGCTACGAGCAGTACTTC.

The genes are TRBV4-2 and TRBJ2-4; D may be TRBD1 (6 bases). The CDR3 is 15 amino acids. Germline CDR1 is LGHNA and CDR2 is YNFKEQ. With 3 bases removed from V and 1 base from J, the gap between germline ends came to 10 bases. The CDR3 sequence is CASSQRDMAKNIQYF. The CDR3 DNA reads TGTGCCAGCAGCCAGAGGGACATGGCCAAAAACATTCAGTACTTC.

The rearrangement uses TRBV9 and TRBJ2-3; D may be TRBD1 (5 bases). This CDR3 spans 16 amino acids. Trimming cost V 4 bases and J 3 bases, with 18 bases left between them. The germline gives CDR1 SGDLS, CDR2 YYNGEE. CDR3 DNA sequence: TGTGCCAGCAGCTCACTCCTTTCGCAGGGTACAGATACGCAGTATTTT. Protein: CASSSLLSQGTDTQYF.

V usage is TRBV12-3 or TRBV12-4 and J usage is TRBJ1-1, with 7 positions matching TRBD1. The CDR3 has 14 amino acids. V lost 7 bases and J lost 4; bases outside the gene matches: 9. The CDR3 reads CASKTTGCGTEAFF. The DNA for the CDR3 is TGTGCCAGCAAAACGACAGGGTGTGGCACTGAAGCTTTCTTT.

This chain uses TRBV11-2 with TRBJ2-5; 9 nucleotides line up with TRBD2. Germline CDR1 is SGHAT and CDR2 is FQNNGV. The CDR3 has 17 amino acids. V was clipped by 3 bases and J by 11 bases; unmatched bases: 19. CDR3 residues: CASSLLRGGLLSHEQYF. The CDR3 bases are TGTGCCAGCAGCTTGTTGCGGGGGGGCCTCTTGAGCCATGAGCAGTACTTC.

The chain combines TRBV29-1 with TRBJ2-7; D is perhaps TRBD1 or TRBD2 (6 bases each). The DNA matches TRBJ2-5 better at its end, which makes the J call doubtful. The CDR3 contains 16 residues. CDR1 is SQVTM, CDR2 ANQGSEA, per germline. The CDR3 is CSVARGTPGDQQTQYF. In DNA form, the CDR3 reads TGCAGCGTCGCACGCGGGACACCCGGAGATCAGCAGACCCAGTACTTC.

This clonotype was picked up a small number of times. This chain connects TRBV27 to TRBJ2-1; D unresolved. V dropped 6 bases and J dropped 0 bases, with 15 bases sitting between them. Germline CDR1 MNHEY, CDR2 SMNVEV (reference sequence). This CDR3 is built from 16 residues. This CDR3 reads CASRPPAGRSYNEQFF. In nucleotides, the CDR3 is TGTGCCAGCAGACCTCCCGCAGGACGCTCCTACAATGAGCAGTTCTTC.

The V call is TRBV27, the J call TRBJ1-2, with TRBD1 as a possible D gene (5 bases). The germline V gene has CDR1 MNHEY and CDR2 SMNVEV (reference sequence). V dropped 8 bases and J dropped 1 base, with 11 bases sitting between them. The CDR3 covers 13 residues. The CDR3 is CASRAGFNYGYTF. Here the CDR3 DNA reads TGTGCCAGCCGGGCAGGGTTTAACTATGGCTACACCTTC.

With respect to this clonotype: One end of the junction is discordant with germline, which a read error may explain. The rearrangement links TRBV5-1 to TRBJ1-6; no clear D. Germline CDR1 is SGHRS and CDR2 is YFSETQ. This CDR3 is built from 17 residues. The chain's CDR3 is CASSLDSPGFPNSPLHF. The CDR3, as DNA: TGCGCCAGCAGCTTGGACAGTCCGGGGTTTCCTAATTCGCCCCTCCACTTT.

The chain combines TRBV4-3 with TRBJ1-6, with D unresolved. In germline, CDR1 is LGHNA, CDR2 YSLEER. V lost 0 bases, J lost 10 bases, and 19 bases lay in between. The CDR3 is 17 residues long. CDR3 protein: CASSQDWDRGIVSPLHF. The CDR3 DNA is TGCGCCAGCAGCCAAGATTGGGATCGGGGTATAGTCTCACCCCTCCACTTT.